The next 21 T cell receptor beta chains were all read from a single sample in a study of shared clonotypes between healthy human individuals. TCRdb keeps only in-frame clones here, not all; method: immunoSEQ multiplex PCR. The sample yields about 1.4 million clones, roughly 96% seen once. The specimen was naive CD4+ T cells sorted from blood. The subset: CD45RA+ positively selected. These receptors came from a man aged 30 to 45 in good health.

The chain links TRBV7-2 to TRBJ2-3; D unclear. The V gene lost 3 bases and the J gene lost 5 bases, with 6 bases spanning the gap. The CDR3 runs to 12 residues. CDR1 and CDR2 (germline): SGHTA, FQGNSA. The CDR3 DNA is TGTGCCAGCAGCTTTGCCAGAGATACGCAGTATTTT. Translating gives CASSFARDTQYF.

The chain is built from TRBV11-2 and TRBJ2-5; D is ambiguous. The CDR3 extends over 14 amino acids. Trimming removed 5 bases from V and 5 bases from J, with 15 bases in between. From germline, CDR1 is SGHAT and CDR2 FQNNGV. CDR3 loop: CASSPRGSRETQYF. In nucleotides, the CDR3 is TGTGCCAGCAGCCCTAGAGGTTCGAGGGAGACCCAGTACTTC.

This clone appeared a few times. The same CDR3 also results from other DNA sequences found in this sample. V gene TRBV15 combines with J gene TRBJ1-1, with no clear D. CDR1 is LNHNV and CDR2 is YYDKDF in the germline V gene (reference sequence). V shed 1 base and J shed 3 bases, with 3 bases lying between them. The CDR3 extends over 12 amino acids. The CDR3 DNA is TGTGCCACCAGCAGAGGGGACACTGAAGCTTTCTTT. Translated: CATSRGDTEAFF.

The V and J genes are TRBV2 and TRBJ2-5, with TRBD2 matching over 7 bases. Per the germline V gene, CDR1 is SNHLY and CDR2 is FYNNEI. The V segment lost 5 bases and the J segment 0 bases; nucleotides outside the gene matches: 6. The CDR3 spans 15 residues. In nucleotides, the CDR3 is TGTGCCAGCAGTCAGGGACTACCGTACCAAGAGACCCAGTACTTC. Translation gives CASSQGLPYQETQYF.

The chain uses TRBV10-2 and TRBJ1-3; 9 bases agree with TRBD1. Trimming at V came to 1 base and at J to 5 bases, leaving 6 bases not matched to a gene. The CDR3 length is 16 residues. Germline CDR1 and CDR2: WSHSY and SAAADI. CDR3 sequence reads: CASSEWGQGSRNTIYF. CDR3 sequence (DNA): TGCGCCAGCAGTGAGTGGGGACAGGGTTCAAGAAACACCATATATTTT.

The J gene is TRBJ2-3, the V gene TRBV2; 9 bases match TRBD2. The trim removed 1 base at V and 6 bases at J, leaving 8 bases unmatched. The CDR3 is 16 amino acids. CDR1 is SNHLY, CDR2 FYNNEI, per germline. The CDR3 nucleotides read TGTGCCAGCAGTGAAGATGGCGGGAGGGCCTCGGATACGCAGTATTTT. Residues: CASSEDGGRASDTQYF. The full variable domain, rest sourced from reference TRBV2 and TRBJ2-3, is EPEVTQTPSHQVTQMGQEVILRCVPISNHLYFYWYRQILGQKVEFLVSFYNNEISEKSEIFDDQFSVERPDGSNFTLKIRSTKLEDSAMYFCASSEDGGRASDTQYFGPGTRLTVL.

V gene TRBV15 combines with J gene TRBJ2-7; D tentatively fits TRBD1 or TRBD2 (6 bases each). Germline loops: CDR1 LNHNV, CDR2 YYDKDF (reference sequence). CDR3 size: 17 residues. Trimming left V 0 bases short and J 0 bases short, with 15 bases between. In nucleotides, the CDR3 is TGTGCCACCAGCAGAGATTTAGGGGGAGGACTCTCCTACGAGCAGTACTTC. Translation gives CATSRDLGGGLSYEQYF.

The count of this clone is one. The chain combines TRBV7-9 with TRBJ1-5, with 7 positions matching TRBD1. CDR1 and CDR2 (germline): SEHNR, FQNEAQ (reference sequence). The J segment lost 1 base and the V segment lost 5 bases, leaving 5 bases of the junction unmatched. The CDR3 sequence is 15 residues long. The CDR3 DNA reads as TGTGCCAGCAGCCCAGGGGGAGGGAGCAATCAGCCCCAGCATTTT. It translates to CASSPGGGSNQPQHF.

This clone showed up just once. The chain employs TRBV5-1 and TRBJ2-7, with a weak D call TRBD1 (6 bases). The CDR3 totals 15 residues. Germline lookup yields CDR1 SGHRS and CDR2 YFSETQ. The ends were cut back, 4 bases at V and 4 bases at J, with 18 bases in the middle. CDR3 sequence reads: CASSLETGLGYEQYF. The DNA of the CDR3 is TGCGCCAGCAGCCTCGAGACAGGTTTGGGTTACGAGCAGTACTTC. Full variable domain (outside the CDR3, taken from reference TRBV5-1 and TRBJ2-7): KAGVTQTPRYLIKTRGQQVTLSCSPISGHRSVSWYQQTPGQGLQFLFEYFSETQRNKGNFPGRFSGRQFSNSRSEMNVSTLELGDSALYLCASSLETGLGYEQYFGPGTRLTVT.

The chain links TRBV28 to TRBJ1-4; TRBD1 is a possible D gene (6 bases). Germline V gene sequence: CDR1 MDHEN, CDR2 SYDVKM. CDR3 length: 19 amino acids. Trimming took off 6 bases at V and 7 bases at J, with 30 bases between the two ends. CDR3 region: CASSPVPGHGSAGLEKLFF. CDR3 nucleotide sequence: TGTGCCAGCAGCCCTGTACCGGGACACGGGAGTGCGGGACTTGAAAAACTGTTTTTT.

This rearrangement joins TRBV7-9 to TRBJ1-3; 8 bases are shared with TRBD1. The CDR3 consists of 17 residues. Germline V gene lookup returns CDR1 SEHNR and CDR2 FQNEAQ (reference sequence). V lost 4 bases and J lost 2; bases outside the gene matches: 10. CDR3 region: CASSSSSQGAPGNTIYF. CDR3 sequence (DNA): TGTGCCAGCAGCTCATCCTCGCAGGGGGCCCCTGGAAACACCATATATTTT.

The chain couples TRBV2 to TRBJ2-1; D remains ambiguous. The CDR3 consists of 15 residues. CDR1 and CDR2 (germline): SNHLY, FYNNEI. Trimming pared 1 base from V and 4 bases from J, leaving 11 bases between. The CDR3 sequence: CASSEELWQYNEQFF. DNA for the CDR3: TGTGCCAGCAGTGAAGAGCTTTGGCAGTACAATGAGCAGTTCTTC.

CDR3 protein: CASSYSTGVTDTQYF. The CDR3 DNA is TGTGCCAGCTCATACTCGACAGGGGTCACCGATACGCAGTATTTT. This sequence joins TRBV18 and TRBJ2-3, with TRBD1 matching 8 bases. Germline trimming cut 5 bases from V and 6 bases from J; bases unmatched to any gene: 10. The CDR3 totals 15 residues. Germline assignment: CDR1 KGHSH and CDR2 LQKENI.

The rearrangement links TRBV28 to TRBJ2-1; 15 nucleotides align to TRBD2. This CDR3 spans 16 amino acids. Germline V lookup: CDR1 MDHEN, CDR2 SYDVKM. With 5 bases clipped from V and 9 bases from J, the junction kept 8 bases outside the gene matches. The CDR3 reads CASSPGLAGGTTEQFF. The CDR3 DNA is TGTGCCAGCAGTCCGGGACTAGCGGGAGGTACCACTGAGCAGTTCTTC.

The chain recombines TRBV19 with TRBJ2-7; TRBD1 or TRBD2 may be the D gene (5 bases each). The CDR3 spans 16 residues. Trimming left V 8 bases short and J 2 bases short, with 22 bases between. The V gene's germline CDR1 is LNHDA and CDR2 SQIVND (reference sequence). The CDR3 here is CASCPGYGTYPYEQYF. The CDR3 DNA is TGTGCCAGTTGTCCTGGATACGGGACGTATCCCTACGAGCAGTACTTC.

This chain connects TRBV2 to TRBJ2-2; D is uncertain. The germline V gene encodes CDR1 SNHLY and CDR2 FYNNEI. This CDR3 region has 13 residues. Trimming took 6 bases from V and 3 from J, leaving 8 bases between them. In DNA form, the CDR3 reads TGTGCCAGCAGACTAATTTACACCGGGGAGCTGTTTTTT. Translating gives CASRLIYTGELFF.

In this sample, this clone turned up once. This sequence joins TRBV4-1 and TRBJ2-7; 7 bases agree with TRBD2. Germline CDR1 and CDR2: MGHRA and YSYEKL. CDR3 size: 15 residues. V was clipped by 4 bases and J by 3 bases; unmatched bases: 9. The CDR3 DNA reads TGCGCCAGCAGCCTTAGGGAGGGTCAGGTCTACGAGCAGTACTTC. As protein: CASSLREGQVYEQYF.

The chain links TRBV5-4 to TRBJ2-7, with no clear D. Germline CDR1 reads SGHNT; CDR2 reads YYREEE (reference sequence). The V and J ends lost 4 bases and 2 bases respectively, with 7 bases between them. The CDR3 is 12 residues long. This CDR3 reads CASSIKTYEQYF. The CDR3 region has the DNA TGTGCCAGCAGCATTAAAACCTACGAGCAGTACTTC.

The chain employs TRBV19 and TRBJ2-7; TRBD2 aligns across 14 bases. V dropped 4 bases and J dropped 3; count of bases not matched to a gene: 5. This CDR3 contains 16 residues. Germline CDR1 is LNHDA and CDR2 is SQIVND (reference sequence). The CDR3 DNA reads TGTGCCAGTAGTAACAGGACTAGCGGGGGGTTCTACGAGCAGTACTTC. Protein: CASSNRTSGGFYEQYF.

This chain's CDR3 is CASSLRQGSGNQPQHF. The DNA of the CDR3 is TGTGCCAGCAGTCTCAGACAGGGTTCGGGCAATCAGCCCCAGCATTTT. The chain employs TRBV28 and TRBJ1-5; TRBD1 matches 7 bases. The CDR3 extends over 16 amino acids. CDR1 is MDHEN and CDR2 is SYDVKM in the germline V gene. V was clipped by 5 bases and J by 2 bases; unmatched bases: 9.

The V gene is TRBV6-4, the J gene TRBJ1-5; 9 bases line up with TRBD1. The trim removed 4 bases at V and 6 bases at J, leaving 1 base unmatched. The CDR3 consists of 13 residues. Germline values: CDR1 MRHNA, CDR2 SNTAGT. CDR3 amino acids: CASSATGGQPQHF. The DNA of the CDR3 is TGTGCCAGCAGTGCGACAGGGGGTCAGCCCCAGCATTTT.